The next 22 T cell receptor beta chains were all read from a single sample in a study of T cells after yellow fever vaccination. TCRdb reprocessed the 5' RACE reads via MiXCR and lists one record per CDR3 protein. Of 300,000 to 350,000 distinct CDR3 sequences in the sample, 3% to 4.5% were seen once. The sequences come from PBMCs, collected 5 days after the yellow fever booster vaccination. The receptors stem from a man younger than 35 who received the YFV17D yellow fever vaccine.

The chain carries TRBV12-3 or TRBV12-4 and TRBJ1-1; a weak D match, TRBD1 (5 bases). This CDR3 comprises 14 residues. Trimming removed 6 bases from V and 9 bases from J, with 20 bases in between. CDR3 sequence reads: CASSRNRDLVKAFF. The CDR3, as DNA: TGTGCCAGCAGCAGAAACCGGGACCTCGTCAAAGCTTTCTTT.

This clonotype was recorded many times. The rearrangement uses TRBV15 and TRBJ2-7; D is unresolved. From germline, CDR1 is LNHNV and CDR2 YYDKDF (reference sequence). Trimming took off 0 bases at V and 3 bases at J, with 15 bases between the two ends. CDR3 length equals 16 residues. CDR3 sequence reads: CATSRDRQLGNYEQYF. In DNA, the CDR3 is TGTGCCACCAGCAGAGACCGGCAACTGGGCAACTACGAGCAGTACTTC. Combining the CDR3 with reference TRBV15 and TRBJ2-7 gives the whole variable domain DAMVIQNPRYQVTQFGKPVTLSCSQTLNHNVMYWYQQKSSQAPKLLFHYYDKDFNNEADTPDNFQSRRPNTSFCFLDIRSPGLGDTAMYLCATSRDRQLGNYEQYFGPGTRLTVT.

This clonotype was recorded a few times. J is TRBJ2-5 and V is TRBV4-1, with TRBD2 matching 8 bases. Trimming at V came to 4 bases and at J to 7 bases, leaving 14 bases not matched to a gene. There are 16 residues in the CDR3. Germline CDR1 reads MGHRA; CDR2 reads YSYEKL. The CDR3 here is CASSLGPVAGGSTQYF. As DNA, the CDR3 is TGCGCCAGCAGCCTCGGCCCAGTGGCGGGGGGCTCGACCCAGTACTTC.

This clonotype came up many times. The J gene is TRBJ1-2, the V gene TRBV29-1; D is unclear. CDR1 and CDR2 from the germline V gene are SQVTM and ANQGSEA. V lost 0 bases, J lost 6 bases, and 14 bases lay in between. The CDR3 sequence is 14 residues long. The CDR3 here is CSVEEDEGVNGYTF. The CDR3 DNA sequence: TGCAGCGTTGAAGAAGACGAGGGAGTCAATGGCTACACCTTC.

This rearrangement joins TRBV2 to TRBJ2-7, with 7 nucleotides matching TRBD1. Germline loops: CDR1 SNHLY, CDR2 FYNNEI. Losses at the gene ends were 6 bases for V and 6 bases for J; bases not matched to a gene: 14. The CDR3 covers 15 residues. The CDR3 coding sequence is TGTGCCAGCAGGGAAATAGACAGGGTCGTGGGCGAGCAGTACGTC. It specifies CASREIDRVVGEQYV.

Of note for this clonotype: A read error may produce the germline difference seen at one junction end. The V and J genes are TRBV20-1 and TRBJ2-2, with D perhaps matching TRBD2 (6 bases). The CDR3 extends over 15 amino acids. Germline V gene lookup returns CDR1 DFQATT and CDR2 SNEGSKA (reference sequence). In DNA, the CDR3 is TGCAGTGCTAGAGATCGTAGCTACTACACCGGGGGGCTGTTTTTT. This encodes CSARDRSYYTGGLFF.

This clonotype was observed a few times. The CDR3 DNA reads as TGTGCCAGCAGTCCAATAGGGGCTAAGGAGTATTTT. It translates to CASSPIGAKEYF. The rearrangement joins TRBV6-6 to TRBJ2-3; maybe TRBD1 (5 bases). Trimming took off 5 bases at V and 13 bases at J, with 16 bases between the two ends. Germline CDR1 reads MNHNY; CDR2 reads SVGAGI (reference sequence). The CDR3 is 12 residues long.

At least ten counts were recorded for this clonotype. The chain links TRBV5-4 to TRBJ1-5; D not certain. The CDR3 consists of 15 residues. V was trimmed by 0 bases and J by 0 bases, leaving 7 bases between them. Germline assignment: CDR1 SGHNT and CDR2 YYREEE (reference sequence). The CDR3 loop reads CASSLDGNSNQPQHF. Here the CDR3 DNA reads TGTGCCAGCAGCTTGGATGGGAATAGCAATCAGCCCCAGCATTTT.

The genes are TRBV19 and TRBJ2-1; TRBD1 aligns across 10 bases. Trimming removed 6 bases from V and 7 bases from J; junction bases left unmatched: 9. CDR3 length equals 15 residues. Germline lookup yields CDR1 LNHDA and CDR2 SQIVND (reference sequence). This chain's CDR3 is CASSTGTGVGNEQFF. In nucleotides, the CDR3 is TGTGCCAGTAGCACCGGGACAGGGGTTGGTAATGAGCAGTTCTTC.

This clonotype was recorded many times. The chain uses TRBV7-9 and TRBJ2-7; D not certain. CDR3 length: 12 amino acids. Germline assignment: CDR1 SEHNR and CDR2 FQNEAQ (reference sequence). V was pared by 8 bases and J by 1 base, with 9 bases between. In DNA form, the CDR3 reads TGTGCCAGCTCAGATAAGTCCTACGAGCAGTACGTC. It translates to CASSDKSYEQYV.

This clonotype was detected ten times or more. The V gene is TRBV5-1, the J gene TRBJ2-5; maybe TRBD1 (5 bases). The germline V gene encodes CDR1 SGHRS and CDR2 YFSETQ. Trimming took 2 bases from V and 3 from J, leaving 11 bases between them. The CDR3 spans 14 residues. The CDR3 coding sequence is TGCGCCAGCAGCTTTGGACATAAAGAAGAGACCCAGTACTTC. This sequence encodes CASSFGHKEETQYF.

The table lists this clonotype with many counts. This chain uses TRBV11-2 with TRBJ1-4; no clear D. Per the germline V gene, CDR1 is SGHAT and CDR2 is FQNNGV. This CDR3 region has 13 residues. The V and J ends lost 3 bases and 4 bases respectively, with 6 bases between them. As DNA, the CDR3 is TGTGCCAGCAGCTTCTCTTTTAATGAAAAACTGTTTTTT. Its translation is CASSFSFNEKLFF.

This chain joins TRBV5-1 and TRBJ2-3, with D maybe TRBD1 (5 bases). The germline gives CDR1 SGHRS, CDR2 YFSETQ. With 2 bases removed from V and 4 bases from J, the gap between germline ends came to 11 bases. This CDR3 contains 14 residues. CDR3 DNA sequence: TGCGCCAGCAGCTTCCAGGGTTCCCCAGATACGCAGTATTTT. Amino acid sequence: CASSFQGSPDTQYF.

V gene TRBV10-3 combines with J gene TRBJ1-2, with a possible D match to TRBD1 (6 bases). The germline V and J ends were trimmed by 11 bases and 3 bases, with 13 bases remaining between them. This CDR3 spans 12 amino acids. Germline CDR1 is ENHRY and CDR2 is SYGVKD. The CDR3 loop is CAVQGQDYGYTF. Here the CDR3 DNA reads TGTGCCGTACAGGGTCAGGACTATGGCTACACCTTC.

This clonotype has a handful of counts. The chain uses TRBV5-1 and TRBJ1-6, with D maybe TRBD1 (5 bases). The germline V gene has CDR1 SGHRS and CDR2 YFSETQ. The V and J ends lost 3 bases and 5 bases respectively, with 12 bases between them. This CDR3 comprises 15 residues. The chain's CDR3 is CASSWTGGNNSPLHF. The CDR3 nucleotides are TGCGCCAGCAGCTGGACGGGGGGAAATAATTCACCCCTCCACTTT. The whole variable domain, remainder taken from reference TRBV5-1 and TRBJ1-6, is KAGVTQTPRYLIKTRGQQVTLSCSPISGHRSVSWYQQTPGQGLQFLFEYFSETQRNKGNFPGRFSGRQFSNSRSEMNVSTLELGDSALYLCASSWTGGNNSPLHFGNGTRLTVT.

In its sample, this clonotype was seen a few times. Here the CDR3 reads CASSRGQGPYNEQFF. In nucleotides, the CDR3 is TGTGCCAGCAGCCGCGGACAGGGGCCTTACAATGAGCAGTTCTTC. The chain has TRBV7-3 and TRBJ2-1; TRBD1 matches 9 bases. CDR1 is SGHTA, CDR2 FQGTGA, per germline. V shed 5 bases and J 4 bases; nucleotides not matched to a gene: 6. The CDR3 runs to 15 residues.

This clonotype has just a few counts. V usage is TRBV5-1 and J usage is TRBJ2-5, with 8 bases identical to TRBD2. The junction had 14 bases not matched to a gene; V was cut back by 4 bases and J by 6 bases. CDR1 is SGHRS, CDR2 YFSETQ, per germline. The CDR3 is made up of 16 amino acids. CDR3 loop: CASSLSPPGGPKTQYF. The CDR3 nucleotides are TGCGCCAGCAGCCTCTCCCCTCCGGGGGGGCCAAAGACCCAGTACTTC.

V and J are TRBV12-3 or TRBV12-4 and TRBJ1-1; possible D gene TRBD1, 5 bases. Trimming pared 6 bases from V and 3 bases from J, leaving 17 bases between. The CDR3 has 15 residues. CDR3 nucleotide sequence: TGTGCCAGCAGCCCTGGGACGGGGCCGGACACTGAAGCTTTCTTT. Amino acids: CASSPGTGPDTEAFF.

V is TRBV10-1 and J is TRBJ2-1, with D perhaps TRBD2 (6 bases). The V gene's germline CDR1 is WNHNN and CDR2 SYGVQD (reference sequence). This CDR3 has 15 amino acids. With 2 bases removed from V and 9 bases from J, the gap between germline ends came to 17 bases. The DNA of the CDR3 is TGCGCCAGCAGTGAGGAAGGGACGGGGAGGAGTGAGCAGTTCTTC. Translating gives CASSEEGTGRSEQFF.

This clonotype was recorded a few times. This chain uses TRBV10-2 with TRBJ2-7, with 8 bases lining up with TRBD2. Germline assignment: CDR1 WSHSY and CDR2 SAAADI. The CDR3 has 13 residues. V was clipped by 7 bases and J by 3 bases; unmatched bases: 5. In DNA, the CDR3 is TGCGCCAGCACCGGGGGGGCCAGCTACGAGCAGTACTTC. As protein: CASTGGASYEQYF.

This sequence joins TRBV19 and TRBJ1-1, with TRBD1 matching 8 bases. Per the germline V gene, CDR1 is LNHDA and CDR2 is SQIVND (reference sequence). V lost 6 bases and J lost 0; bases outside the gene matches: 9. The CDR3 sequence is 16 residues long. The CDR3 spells CASRLATGALNTEAFF. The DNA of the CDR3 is TGTGCCAGTAGACTGGCGACAGGGGCGTTGAACACTGAAGCTTTCTTT.

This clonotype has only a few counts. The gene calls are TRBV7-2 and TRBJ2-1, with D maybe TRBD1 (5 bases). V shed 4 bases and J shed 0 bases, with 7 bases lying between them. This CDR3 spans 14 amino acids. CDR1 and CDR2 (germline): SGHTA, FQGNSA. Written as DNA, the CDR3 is TGTGCCAGCAGCTCACAGGACTCCTACAATGAGCAGTTCTTC. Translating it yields CASSSQDSYNEQFF.